This paragraph reports one T cell receptor beta chain. The antigen remains unidentified. This sample was included in a study of radiotherapy plus CTLA-4 blockade in lung cancer. At the level of the study: Objective responses arose in approximately 17% of patients, and approximately 28% experienced disease control. Study-level findings and limits: Peripheral blood showed expansion of tumor-derived TCR clones after radiotherapy and ipilimumab.

The CDR3 has 18 residues. V shed 3 bases and J shed 0 bases, with 20 bases lying between them. Germline assignment: CDR1 KGHSH and CDR2 LQKENI. This table comes from immunoSEQ multiplex PCR, and its TCRdb copy is limited to in-frame clones, with some not included. The sample has about 97,000 clones; approximately 72% are singletons. The sequenced sample was peripheral blood, obtained from a patient treated with radiotherapy plus ipilimumab. This receptor was identified in a human donor with non-small cell lung cancer who had a partial response to radiotherapy plus ipilimumab. Some clones in this sample may be carry-over from other donors' samples. The chain combines TRBV18 with TRBJ1-1; D is undetermined. The CDR3 region is CASSPVRGRNNMNTEAFF. CDR3 sequence (DNA): TGTGCCAGCTCACCCGTCCGTGGCAGGAATAACATGAACACTGAAGCTTTCTTT. The full variable domain, completed using reference TRBV18 and TRBJ1-1, is NAGVMQNPRHLVRRRGQEARLRCSPMKGHSHVYWYRQLPEEGLKFMVYLQKENIIDESGMPKERFSAEFPKEGPSILRIQQVVRGDSAAYFCASSPVRGRNNMNTEAFFGQGTRLTVV.